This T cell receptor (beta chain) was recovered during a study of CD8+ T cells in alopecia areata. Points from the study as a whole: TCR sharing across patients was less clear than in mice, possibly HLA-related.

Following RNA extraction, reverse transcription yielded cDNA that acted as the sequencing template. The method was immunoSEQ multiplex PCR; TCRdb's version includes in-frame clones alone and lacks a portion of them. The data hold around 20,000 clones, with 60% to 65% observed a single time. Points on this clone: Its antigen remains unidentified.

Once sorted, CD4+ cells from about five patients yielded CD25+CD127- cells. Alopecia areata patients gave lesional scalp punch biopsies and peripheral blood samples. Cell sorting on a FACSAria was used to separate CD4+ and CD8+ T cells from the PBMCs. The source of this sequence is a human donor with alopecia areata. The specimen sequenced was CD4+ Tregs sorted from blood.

CDR3 nucleotides: TGCGCCAGCAGCTTGGCGGCAGGGACGGATACGCAGTATTTT. Translated, it gives CASSLAAGTDTQYF. The chain employs TRBV5-1 and TRBJ2-3, with D perhaps TRBD1 or TRBD2 (5 bases each). V was clipped by 0 bases and J by 6 bases, with 11 bases between them. Germline loops: CDR1 SGHRS, CDR2 YFSETQ. This CDR3 has 14 residues.